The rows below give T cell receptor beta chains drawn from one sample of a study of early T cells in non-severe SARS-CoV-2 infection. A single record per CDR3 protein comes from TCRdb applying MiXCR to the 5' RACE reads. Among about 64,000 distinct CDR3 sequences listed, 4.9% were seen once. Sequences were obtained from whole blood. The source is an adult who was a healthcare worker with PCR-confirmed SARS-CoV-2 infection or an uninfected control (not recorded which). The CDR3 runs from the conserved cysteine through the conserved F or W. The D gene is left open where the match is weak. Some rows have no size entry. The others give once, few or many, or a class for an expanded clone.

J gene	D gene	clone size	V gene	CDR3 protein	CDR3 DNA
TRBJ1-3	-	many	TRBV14	CASSQLGNWAGNTIYF	TGTGCCAGCAGCCAATTGGGGAACTGGGCTGGAAACACCATATATTTT
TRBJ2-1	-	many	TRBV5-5	CASSARQAGTYNEQFF	TGTGCCAGCAGCGCTCGCCAGGCAGGGACTTACAATGAGCAGTTCTTC
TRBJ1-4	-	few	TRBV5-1	CASRGLAGPNEKLFF	TGCGCCAGCAGGGGGCTGGCAGGCCCTAATGAAAAACTGTTTTTT
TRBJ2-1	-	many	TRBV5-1	CASSLGQGSYNEQFF	TGTGCCAGCAGCTTAGGGCAGGGGAGTTACAATGAGCAGTTCTTC
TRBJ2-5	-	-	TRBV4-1	CASSQVSEGETQYF	TGCGCCAGCAGCCAAGTATCAGAGGGAGAGACCCAGTACTTC
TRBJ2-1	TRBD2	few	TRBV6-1	CASRLAGGPGNEQFF	TGTGCCAGCCGTCTAGCGGGAGGGCCAGGGAATGAGCAGTTCTTC
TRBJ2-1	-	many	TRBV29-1	CSGRGASVSYNEQFF	TGCAGCGGTAGAGGAGCTAGCGTATCCTACAATGAGCAGTTCTTC
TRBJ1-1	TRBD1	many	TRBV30	CAWSGYRGTEAFF	TGTGCCTGGAGTGGATACAGGGGTACTGAAGCTTTCTTT
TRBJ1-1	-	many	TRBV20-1	CSATRLFELDTEAFF	TGCAGTGCTACGAGATTATTTGAGCTTGACACTGAAGCTTTCTTT
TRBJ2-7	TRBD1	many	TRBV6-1	CASSIGQGAIYEQYF	TGTGCCAGCAGTATAGGACAGGGGGCGATCTACGAGCAGTACTTC
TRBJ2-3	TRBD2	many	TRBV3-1	CASSRLAGGTDTQYF	TGTGCCAGCAGTCGACTAGCGGGAGGTACAGATACGCAGTATTTT
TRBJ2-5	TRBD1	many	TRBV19	CASSFGQAQETQYF	TGTGCCAGTAGTTTTGGACAGGCCCAAGAGACCCAGTACTTC
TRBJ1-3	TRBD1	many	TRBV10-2	CASGDRGSGNTIYF	TGCGCCAGCGGAGACAGGGGCTCTGGAAACACCATATATTTT
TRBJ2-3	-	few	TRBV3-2	CASSQVSGGARTDTQYF	TGTGCCAGCAGCCAAGTTAGCGGGGGAGCCCGCACAGATACGCAGTATTTT
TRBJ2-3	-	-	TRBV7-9	CASSIATDTQYF	TGTGCCAGCAGCATAGCGACAGATACGCAGTATTTT
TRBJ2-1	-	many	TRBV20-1	CSARGRDEQFF	TGCAGTGCTAGAGGGCGGGATGAGCAGTTCTTC
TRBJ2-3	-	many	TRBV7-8	CASSLARGSRGVDTQYF	TGTGCCAGCAGCTTAGCCCGGGGCTCCCGAGGGGTAGATACGCAGTATTTT
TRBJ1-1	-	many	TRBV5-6	CASSRGDGEAFF	TGTGCCAGCAGCCGTGGGGACGGTGAAGCTTTCTTT
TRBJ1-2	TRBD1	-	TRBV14	CASSPEGQAVGYTF	TGTGCCAGCAGCCCCGAAGGACAGGCCGTTGGCTACACCTTC
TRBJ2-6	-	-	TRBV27	CASSPSWGANVLTF	TGTGCCAGCAGTCCCTCTTGGGGGGCCAACGTCCTGACTTTC
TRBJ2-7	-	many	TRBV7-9	CASSLYQSPYEQYF	TGTGCCAGCAGCCTTTACCAGAGTCCCTACGAGCAGTACTTC
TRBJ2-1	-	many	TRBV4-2	CASSQEITPPYNEQFF	TGTGCCAGCAGCCAAGAGATCACGCCCCCTTACAATGAGCAGTTCTTC
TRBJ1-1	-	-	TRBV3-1	CASSLAGDGTEAFF	TGTGCCAGCAGCCTGGCAGGGGATGGCACTGAAGCTTTCTTT
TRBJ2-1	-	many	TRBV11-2	CASSVTRGWPYNEQFF	TGTGCCAGCAGCGTTACCCGGGGATGGCCCTACAATGAGCAGTTCTTC
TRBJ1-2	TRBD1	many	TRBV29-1	CSVDRGGYGYTF	TGCAGCGTGGACAGGGGAGGGTATGGCTACACCTTC
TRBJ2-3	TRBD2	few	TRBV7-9	CASSFTSGRPTDTQYF	TGTGCCAGCAGCTTTACTAGCGGGAGACCTACAGATACGCAGTATTTT
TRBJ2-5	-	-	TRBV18	CASSSTRGQETQYF	TGTGCCAGCTCATCGACTAGAGGCCAAGAGACCCAGTACTTC
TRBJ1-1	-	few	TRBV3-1	CASSQDRQGGKAFF	TGTGCCAGCAGCCAAGATCGGCAGGGTGGGAAAGCTTTCTTT
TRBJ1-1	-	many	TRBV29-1	CSVSTRNTEAFF	TGCAGCGTTTCGACACGGAACACTGAAGCTTTCTTT
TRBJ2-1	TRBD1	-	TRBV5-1	CASNSGQGTDEQFF	TGCGCCAGCAACAGTGGACAGGGGACGGATGAGCAGTTCTTC
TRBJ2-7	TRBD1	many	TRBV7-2	CASSLVGQGAYEQYF	TGTGCCAGCAGCTTAGTTGGACAGGGAGCCTACGAGCAGTACTTC
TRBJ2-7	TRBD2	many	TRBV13	CASSYQREDPYEQYF	TGTGCCAGCAGTTACCAGCGGGAGGACCCCTACGAGCAGTACTTC
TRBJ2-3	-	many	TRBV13	CASSPPPFYRGDTQYF	TGTGCCAGCAGCCCCCCCCCGTTCTACCGAGGAGATACGCAGTATTTT
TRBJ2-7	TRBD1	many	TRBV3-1	CASSQGGDSEVENF	TGTGCCAGCAGCCAAGGAGGGGACAGTGAGGTTGAGAACTTC
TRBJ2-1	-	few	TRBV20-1	CSARGSTVYNEQFF	TGCAGTGCTAGGGGTAGCACGGTATACAATGAGCAGTTCTTC
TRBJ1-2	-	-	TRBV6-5	CASSYDSYYGYTF	TGTGCCAGCAGTTACGACAGCTACTATGGCTACACCTTC
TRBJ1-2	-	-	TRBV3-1	CASSPFTTNYGYTF	TGTGCCAGCAGCCCGTTCACCACCAACTATGGCTACACCTTC
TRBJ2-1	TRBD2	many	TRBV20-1	CSARLSGSSYNEQFF	TGCAGTGCTAGACTGAGCGGGAGCTCCTACAATGAGCAGTTCTTC
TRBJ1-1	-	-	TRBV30	CAWNPQGATEAFF	TGTGCCTGGAACCCCCAGGGAGCCACTGAAGCTTTCTTT
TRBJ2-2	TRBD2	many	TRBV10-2	CASSLNPGGTGELFF	TGCGCCAGCAGCCTTAACCCGGGGGGAACCGGGGAGCTGTTTTTT
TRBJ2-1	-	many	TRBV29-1	CSVLRRFEEHEQFF	TGCAGCGTTCTGAGAAGGTTCGAGGAACATGAGCAGTTCTTC
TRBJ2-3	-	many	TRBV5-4	CASSWSTDTQYF	TGTGCCAGCAGCTGGAGCACAGATACGCAGTATTTT
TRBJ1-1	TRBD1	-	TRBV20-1	CSARSGQGTEAFF	TGCAGTGCTAGATCCGGACAGGGCACTGAAGCTTTCTTT
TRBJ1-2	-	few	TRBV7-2	CASSSQETVTNYGYTF	TGTGCCAGCAGCTCGCAGGAGACCGTTACTAACTATGGCTACACCTTC
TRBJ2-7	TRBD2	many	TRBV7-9	CASSPRTSGKGEQYF	TGTGCCAGCAGCCCGCGGACTAGCGGGAAGGGGGAGCAGTACTTC
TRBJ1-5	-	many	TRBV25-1	CASQSTNRDQPQHF	TGTGCCAGCCAAAGTACTAATCGGGATCAGCCCCAGCATTTT
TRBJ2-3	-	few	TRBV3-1	CASSQSQGSEYF	TGTGCCAGCAGCCAGAGTCAAGGATCAGAGTATTTT
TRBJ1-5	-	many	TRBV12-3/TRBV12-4	CASSLGAGQNQPQHF	TGTGCCAGCAGTTTAGGGGCGGGACAAAATCAGCCCCAGCATTTT
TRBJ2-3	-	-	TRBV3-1	CASSQAGADTQYF	TGTGCCAGCAGCCAAGCGGGGGCAGATACGCAGTATTTT
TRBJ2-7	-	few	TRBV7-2	CASSWAEGEQYF	TGTGCCAGCAGTTGGGCAGAGGGCGAGCAGTACTTC
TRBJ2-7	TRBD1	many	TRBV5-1	CASSPDRGNHEQYF	TGCGCCAGCAGCCCGGACAGGGGGAATCACGAGCAGTACTTC
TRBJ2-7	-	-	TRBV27	CASSLEPHEQYF	TGTGCCAGCAGTTTAGAGCCCCACGAGCAGTACTTC
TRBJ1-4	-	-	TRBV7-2	CASSPRGGLEKLFF	TGTGCCAGCAGCCCGAGGGGGGGTCTTGAAAAACTGTTTTTT
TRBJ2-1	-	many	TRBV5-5	CASSSDRGINSEQFF	TGTGCCAGCAGCTCTGACCGGGGCATAAATTCAGAGCAGTTCTTC
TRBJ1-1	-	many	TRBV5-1	CASSLGSSNTEAFF	TGCGCCAGCAGCTTGGGCAGTTCGAACACTGAAGCTTTCTTT
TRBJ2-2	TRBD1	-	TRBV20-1	CSAAGTGYTGELFF	TGCAGTGCCGCCGGGACAGGGTACACCGGGGAGCTGTTTTTT
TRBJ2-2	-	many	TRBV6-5	CATRGSVSGELFF	TGTGCCACCAGGGGATCGGTCTCCGGGGAGCTGTTTTTT
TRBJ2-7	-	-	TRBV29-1	CSVSRTDRYEQYF	TGCAGCGTTTCCCGGACAGACCGCTACGAGCAGTACTTC
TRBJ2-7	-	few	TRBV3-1	CASSQEWGGQYF	TGTGCCAGCAGCCAAGAGTGGGGCGGGCAGTACTTC
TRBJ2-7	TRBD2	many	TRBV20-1	CSARLTSEVNREQYF	TGCAGTGCTAGATTGACTAGCGAAGTTAATCGAGAGCAGTACTTC